This is a list of T cell receptor beta chains from one sample in a study of CD8 T cells in ankylosing spondylitis. In TCRdb, the 5' RACE reads were re-called with MiXCR into one record per CDR3 protein. The data hold 250,000 to 400,000 distinct CDR3 sequences, with approximately 10% observed a single time. Material for sequencing was blood, either unsorted or a sorted T cell fraction (not recorded which). All receptors derive from a female donor with ankylosing spondylitis or in good health (not recorded which). CDR3s include the opening cysteine and the closing phenylalanine or tryptophan. The D gene is left open where the match is weak. The size of a clone is reported for some rows only, either as once, few or many, or as a class for expanded clones.

j_gene	v_gene	abundance	d_gene	CDR3nt	CDR3aa
TRBJ1-2	TRBV27	many	TRBD1	TGTGCCAGCAGTCTGAGGACAGGGGCTAACTATGGCTACACCTTC	CASSLRTGANYGYTF
TRBJ2-1	TRBV24-1	many	NA	TGTGCCACCAGTGATACCGGACTACACAATGAGCAGTTCTTC	CATSDTGLHNEQFF
TRBJ1-1	TRBV10-3	many	NA	TGTGCCATCAGCTTGCGACGGGAACTTGAAGCTTTCTTT	CAISLRRELEAFF
TRBJ2-7	TRBV28	few	NA	TGTGCCAGCAGCTCGCTTCTCTCTGGCGGCTTATACTCCTACGAGCAGTACTTC	CASSSLLSGGLYSYEQYF
TRBJ2-2	TRBV5-1	NA	NA	TGCGCCAGCAGCTTGGAAACTACCGGCGGGGTGCTGTTTTTT	CASSLETTGGVLFF
TRBJ1-1	TRBV5-1	many	NA	TGCGCCAGCAGCATACAGGGATTGAACACTGAAGCTTTCTTT	CASSIQGLNTEAFF
TRBJ2-7	TRBV27	NA	TRBD2	TGTGCCAGCTCCAGACTAGCGGGGCTCAACGAGCAGTACTTC	CASSRLAGLNEQYF
TRBJ2-7	TRBV5-1	many	NA	TGCGCCAGCAGCTTGGCAGGGGGGGTCTCCTACGAGCAGTACTTC	CASSLAGGVSYEQYF
TRBJ2-7	TRBV12-3/TRBV12-4	many	TRBD1	TGTGCCAGCAGTTCACACCCGGGACAGGGGGTCGAGCAGTACTTC	CASSSHPGQGVEQYF
TRBJ2-2	TRBV30	many	NA	TGTGCCTGGGGAGGACACCTAGAGAACACCGGGGAGCTGTTTTTT	CAWGGHLENTGELFF
TRBJ2-7	TRBV7-2	few	NA	TGTGCCAGCAGCTTAGTCGCAGGTGTCTTGGGCGAGCAGTACTTC	CASSLVAGVLGEQYF
TRBJ2-6	TRBV7-9	few	NA	TGTGCCAGCAGCTTGCTCAGTGGGTCTGGGGCCAACGTCCTGACTTTC	CASSLLSGSGANVLTF
TRBJ2-7	TRBV10-2	many	TRBD2	TGCGCCAGCAGTGAGTCACTAGCGGGGCTCTACGAGCAGTACTTC	CASSESLAGLYEQYF
TRBJ1-1	TRBV7-2	NA	NA	TGTGCCAGCAGCTTAGCTGCCGGGGCTCCAAACACTGAAGCTTTCTTT	CASSLAAGAPNTEAFF
TRBJ2-5	TRBV6-1	NA	NA	TGTGCCAGCAGTGCCGGACTACGGGAGACCCAGTACTTC	CASSAGLRETQYF
TRBJ2-7	TRBV10-3	many	TRBD1	TGTGCCACTAGGGACAGTTCAAGCTCCTACGAGCAGTACTTC	CATRDSSSSYEQYF
TRBJ2-3	TRBV5-1	once	NA	TGCGCCAGCAGCTTGGCCAGGGGAGGCCCCAGCACAGATACGCAGTATTTT	CASSLARGGPSTDTQYF
TRBJ2-3	TRBV7-3	NA	NA	TGTGCCAGCAGCTTAAGTGGGGGGCGCAACACAGATACGCAGTATTTT	CASSLSGGRNTDTQYF
TRBJ1-5	TRBV20-1	many	NA	TGCAGTGCTATGACATCGTGGGGCAATCAGCCCCAGCATTTT	CSAMTSWGNQPQHF
TRBJ2-3	TRBV20-1	few	TRBD2	TGCAGTGCCCAGAGCGGGAGTGCAGATACGCAGTATTTT	CSAQSGSADTQYF
TRBJ2-1	TRBV5-1	few	NA	TGCGCCAGCAGCTTGGCAGGGATTGGCTCCTACAATGAGCAGTTCTTC	CASSLAGIGSYNEQFF
TRBJ1-6	TRBV27	many	NA	TGTGCCAGCGGGGACCTCGGACCTTATAATTCACCCCTCCACTTT	CASGDLGPYNSPLHF
TRBJ1-1	TRBV6-1	many	TRBD1	TGTGCCAGCAGTCCTCGGGACAGGGATGAAGCTTTCTTT	CASSPRDRDEAFF
TRBJ2-3	TRBV7-2	NA	TRBD2	TGTGCCAGCAGCCGGACTAGCGGGAGGGCCGGAGATACGCAGTATTTT	CASSRTSGRAGDTQYF
TRBJ1-5	TRBV10-3	NA	TRBD1	TGTGCCATCGGACTCGACAGGGGCAATCAGCCCCAGCATTTT	CAIGLDRGNQPQHF
TRBJ2-1	TRBV5-1	NA	TRBD1	TGCGCCAGCAGCATGGGACAGGGTGGACCCGACAATGAGCAGTTCTTC	CASSMGQGGPDNEQFF
TRBJ2-5	TRBV15	few	NA	TGTGCCACCAGCAGAGATCCCAGGCCGAGGGGAGAGACCCAGTACTTC	CATSRDPRPRGETQYF
TRBJ2-1	TRBV20-1	NA	NA	TGCAGTGCTAGACTCCGCGAGGTTGCGGGCAATGAGCAGTTCTTC	CSARLREVAGNEQFF
TRBJ2-7	TRBV20-1	NA	TRBD1	TGCAGTGCTAGGAACAGGGGGCTGCACGAGCAGTACTTC	CSARNRGLHEQYF
TRBJ2-5	TRBV5-1	many	NA	TGCGCCAGCAGCAATTCTCCAGACGTGGTGGAGACCCAGTACTTC	CASSNSPDVVETQYF
TRBJ2-5	TRBV12-3/TRBV12-4	NA	NA	TGTGCCAGCAGTCCCGGACCCCTGCAAGAGACCCAGTACTTC	CASSPGPLQETQYF
TRBJ2-3	TRBV5-1	many	NA	TGCGCCAGCAGCTTGGCCATAGTAGGGGATACGCAGTATTTT	CASSLAIVGDTQYF
TRBJ2-3	TRBV20-1	few	TRBD2	TGCAGTGCCTCTCTACTAGCGGGGGGGTTTACTAGCACAGATACGCAGTATTTT	CSASLLAGGFTSTDTQYF
TRBJ2-7	TRBV3-1	many	NA	TGTGCCAGCAGCCAAGTCCAGGGGATCCACGAGCAGTACTTC	CASSQVQGIHEQYF
TRBJ1-5	TRBV6-1	many	TRBD1	TGTGCCAGCATCGAAGGGACAGTCAGCAATCAGCCCCAGCATTTT	CASIEGTVSNQPQHF
TRBJ2-7	TRBV5-1	many	NA	TGCGCCAGCAGCTTTCAGGGTACATCCTACGAGCAGTACTTC	CASSFQGTSYEQYF
TRBJ2-3	TRBV5-1	many	NA	TGCGCCAGCAGCCCTAGGACGGCCATGGGAGATACGCAGTATTTT	CASSPRTAMGDTQYF
TRBJ2-1	TRBV5-1	many	NA	TGCGCCAGCAGCTTGGTGGCGGGTCCGGATGAGCAGTTCTTC	CASSLVAGPDEQFF
TRBJ1-4	TRBV5-1	many	TRBD1	TGCGCCAGCAGCTCACAAACAGGGGCTGAAAAACTGTTTTTT	CASSSQTGAEKLFF
TRBJ2-7	TRBV7-2	many	TRBD2	TGTGCCAGCAGCACCTCCAGGACTAGCGGGAGGATATACGAGCAGTACTTC	CASSTSRTSGRIYEQYF
TRBJ2-1	TRBV14	many	NA	TGTGCCAGCAGCCAAGTGATTGAGCAGTTCTTC	CASSQVIEQFF
TRBJ2-1	TRBV20-1	many	NA	TGCAGTGCTAGATTCTCGGATACCTACAATGAGCAGTTCTTC	CSARFSDTYNEQFF
TRBJ2-3	TRBV5-6	NA	TRBD1	TGTGCCAACAGCCAAGGACAGGGCACAGATACGCAGTATTTC	CANSQGQGTDTQYF
TRBJ2-5	TRBV20-1	NA	NA	TGCAGTGCCCGAGGGGGAGAGACCCAGTACTTC	CSARGGETQYF
TRBJ1-1	TRBV12-3/TRBV12-4	many	NA	TGTGCCAGCAGCCATTACTTAGGCACTGAAGCTTTCTTT	CASSHYLGTEAFF
TRBJ1-1	TRBV29-1	NA	NA	NA	CSVGTGIEVFF
TRBJ2-6	TRBV5-1	few	NA	TGCGCCAGCAGCTTGGTCGGGATCTCTGGGGCCAACGTCCTGACTTTC	CASSLVGISGANVLTF
TRBJ2-5	TRBV11-2	many	NA	TGTGCCAGCAGCTTCGGCGGGACTTCCTGGGAGACCCAGTACTTC	CASSFGGTSWETQYF
TRBJ2-1	TRBV12-3/TRBV12-4	many	TRBD2	TGTGCCAGCAGTTTACGGCGCGGGAGGGGAGAGCAGTTCTTC	CASSLRRGRGEQFF
TRBJ2-1	TRBV6-1	many	NA	TGTGCCAGCAGCGAAGCCAGCACCTACAATGAGCAGTTCTTC	CASSEASTYNEQFF
TRBJ2-1	TRBV5-6	many	TRBD1	TGTGCCAGCAGCTTAAATGACAGGGGTTACGGTGAGCAGTTCTTC	CASSLNDRGYGEQFF
TRBJ2-3	TRBV3-1	NA	NA	TGTGCCAGCAGCCGATCGACTAGCACAGATACGCAGTATTTT	CASSRSTSTDTQYF
TRBJ2-4	TRBV6-5	few	NA	TGTGCCAGCAGTTACCGACAGGGAGGCAAAAACATTCAGTACTTC	CASSYRQGGKNIQYF
TRBJ1-5	TRBV20-1	many	TRBD1	TGCAGTGCAGGAGGGACAGGGGGCGTGAAGCCCCAGCATTTT	CSAGGTGGVKPQHF
TRBJ2-1	TRBV7-9	few	NA	TGTGCCAGCAGCTTAGCGGACGGGGATGAGCAGTTCTTC	CASSLADGDEQFF
TRBJ2-7	TRBV6-2/TRBV6-3	NA	NA	TGTGCCAGCAGTCCCATCGGACAGACCCCCTACGAGCAGTACTTC	CASSPIGQTPYEQYF
TRBJ2-3	TRBV20-1	many	NA	TGCAGTGCCTCCCTGACAGGGGCGATGGGCGGGAGAGGAGATACGCAGTATTTT	CSASLTGAMGGRGDTQYF